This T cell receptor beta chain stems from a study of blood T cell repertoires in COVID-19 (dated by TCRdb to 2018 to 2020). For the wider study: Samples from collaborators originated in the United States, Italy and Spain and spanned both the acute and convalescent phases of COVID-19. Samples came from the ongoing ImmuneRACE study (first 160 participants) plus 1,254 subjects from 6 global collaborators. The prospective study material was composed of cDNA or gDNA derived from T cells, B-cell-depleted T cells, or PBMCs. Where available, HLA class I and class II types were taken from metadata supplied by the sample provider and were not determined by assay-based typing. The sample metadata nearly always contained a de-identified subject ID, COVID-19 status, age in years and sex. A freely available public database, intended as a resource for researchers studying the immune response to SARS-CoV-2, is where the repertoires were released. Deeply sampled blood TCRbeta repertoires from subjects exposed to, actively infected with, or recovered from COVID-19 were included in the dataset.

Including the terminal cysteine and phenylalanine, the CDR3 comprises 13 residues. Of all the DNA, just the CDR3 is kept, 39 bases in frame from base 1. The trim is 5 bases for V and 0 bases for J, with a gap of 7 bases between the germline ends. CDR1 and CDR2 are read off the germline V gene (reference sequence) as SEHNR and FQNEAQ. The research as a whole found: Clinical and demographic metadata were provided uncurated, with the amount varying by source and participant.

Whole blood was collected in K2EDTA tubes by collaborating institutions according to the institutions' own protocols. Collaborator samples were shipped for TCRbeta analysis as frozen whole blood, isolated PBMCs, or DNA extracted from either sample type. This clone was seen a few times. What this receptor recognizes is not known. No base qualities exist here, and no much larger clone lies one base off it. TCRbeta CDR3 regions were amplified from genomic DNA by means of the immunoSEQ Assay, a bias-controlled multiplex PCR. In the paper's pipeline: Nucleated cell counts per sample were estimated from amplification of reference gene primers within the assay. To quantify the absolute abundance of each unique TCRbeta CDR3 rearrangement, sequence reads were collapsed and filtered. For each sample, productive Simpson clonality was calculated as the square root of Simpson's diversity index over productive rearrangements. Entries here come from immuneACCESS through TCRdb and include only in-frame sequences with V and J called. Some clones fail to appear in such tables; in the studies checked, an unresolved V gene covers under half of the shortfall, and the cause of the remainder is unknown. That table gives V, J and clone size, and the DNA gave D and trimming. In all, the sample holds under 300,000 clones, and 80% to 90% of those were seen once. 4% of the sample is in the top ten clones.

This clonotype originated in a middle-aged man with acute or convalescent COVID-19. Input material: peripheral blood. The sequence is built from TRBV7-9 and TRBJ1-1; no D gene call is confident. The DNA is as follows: TGTGCCAGCAGCGTAAAAATGAACACTGAAGCTTTCTTT. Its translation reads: CASSVKMNTEAFF.